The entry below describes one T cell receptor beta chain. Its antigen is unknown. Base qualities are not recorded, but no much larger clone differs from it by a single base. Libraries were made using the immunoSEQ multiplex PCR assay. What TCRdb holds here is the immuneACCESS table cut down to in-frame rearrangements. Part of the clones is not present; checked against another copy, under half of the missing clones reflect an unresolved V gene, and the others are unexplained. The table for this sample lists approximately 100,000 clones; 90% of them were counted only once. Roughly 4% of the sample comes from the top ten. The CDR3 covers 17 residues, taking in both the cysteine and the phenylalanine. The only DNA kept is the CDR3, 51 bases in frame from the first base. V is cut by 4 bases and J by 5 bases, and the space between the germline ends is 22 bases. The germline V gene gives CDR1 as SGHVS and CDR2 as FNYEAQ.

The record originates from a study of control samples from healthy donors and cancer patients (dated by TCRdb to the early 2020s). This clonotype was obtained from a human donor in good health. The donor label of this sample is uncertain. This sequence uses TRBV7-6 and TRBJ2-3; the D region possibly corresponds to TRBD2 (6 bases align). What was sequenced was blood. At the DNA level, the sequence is TGTGCCAGCAGCTCTAGTCAACCGGGACTTATCCAAGATACGCAGTATTTT. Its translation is CASSSSQPGLIQDTQYF.